This T cell receptor beta chain emerged from a study of OX40 agonist ivuxolimab in advanced cancers. Whole-study context: A partial response was reached by three patients: one with hepatocellular carcinoma and two with cutaneous melanoma.

The protocol was immunoSEQ multiplex PCR, while the TCRdb copy is restricted to in-frame clones and leaves out a portion. The table records roughly 50,000 clones, roughly 89% of them present only once. Broader study findings: In CD8+ T cells, expanded clones were on average more numerous than in CD4+.

About this clone itself: Its target is not known.

Autoimmune disease history or systemic immunosuppression led to patients being barred. At cycle 4 day 1, cycle 7 day 1, and baseline, blood was sampled. The sequence was collected from an adult with an advanced solid tumor such as melanoma, head and neck, liver or kidney cancer. The sequenced sample was CD4+ or CD8+ T cells sorted from blood, obtained in a trial of the OX40 agonist ivuxolimab.

The CDR3 reads CASRGREGSYEQYF. The CDR3 DNA sequence: TGTGCCTCCCGGGGGCGGGAGGGATCCTACGAGCAGTACTTC. The chain employs TRBV18 and TRBJ2-7; 9 bases map to TRBD2. Germline assignment: CDR1 KGHSH and CDR2 LQKENI. V trimming: 11 bases; J trimming: 1 base; junction bases outside the gene matches: 9. The CDR3 length is 14 residues.